These 14 T cell receptor beta chains originate from one sample sequenced in a study of Graves' ophthalmopathy and Graves' hyperthyroidism. TCR beta CDR3 regions were amplified from RNA transcripts. Second-round multiplex PCR came after first-round RT-PCR with HTBI primers. TCRdb reprocessed the multiplex PCR reads via MiXCR and lists one record per CDR3 protein. The sample yields 200,000 to 300,000 distinct CDR3 sequences, around 45% seen once. The sample was peripheral blood. The origin of the receptors is an adult man with Graves' ophthalmopathy.

The rearrangement uses TRBV2 and TRBJ2-5, with 11 bases aligning to TRBD1. From germline, CDR1 is SNHLY and CDR2 FYNNEI. Trimming cost V 11 bases and J 7 bases; bases outside gene matches: 15. The CDR3 consists of 15 residues. CDR3 in amino acids: CAQPTGQGARGTQYF. The CDR3 DNA reads TGTGCCCAACCTACCGGACAGGGGGCGCGTGGGACCCAGTACTTC.

This rearrangement joins TRBV2 to TRBJ1-4; D is unresolved. Trimming removed 3 bases from V and 0 bases from J, with 8 bases in between. Germline V gene data show CDR1 as SNHLY and CDR2 as FYNNEI. This CDR3 is 15 amino acids long. CDR3 coding DNA: TGTGCCAGCAGTGACAGTCTTGCAACTAATGAAAAACTGTTTTTT. Encoded protein: CASSDSLATNEKLFF.

The table lists this clonotype with a few counts. The chain recombines TRBV12-3 or TRBV12-4 with TRBJ1-1; 7 bases are a match to TRBD1. The CDR3 runs to 14 residues. The V and J ends lost 3 bases and 5 bases, in that order; junction bases with no gene match: 6. This CDR3 reads CASSFEGARTEAFF. DNA for the CDR3: TGTGCCAGCAGTTTTGAGGGGGCGAGGACTGAAGCTTTCTTT.

This clonotype was picked up a small number of times. The chain employs TRBV19 and TRBJ1-1; D is uncertain. CDR1 and CDR2 from the germline V gene are LNHDA and SQIVND (reference sequence). V was shortened by 6 bases and J by 0 bases, with 11 bases between the two germline ends. The CDR3 is 14 residues long. The CDR3 DNA follows: TGTGCCAGTAGCCCCAGTCCCATGAACACTGAAGCTTTCTTT. Amino acid sequence: CASSPSPMNTEAFF. Complete variable domain (other parts from reference TRBV19 and TRBJ1-1): DGGITQSPKYLFRKEGQNVTLSCEQNLNHDAMYWYRQDPGQGLRLIYYSQIVNDFQKGDIAEGYSVSREKKESFPLTVTSAQKNPTAFYLCASSPSPMNTEAFFGQGTRLTVV.

This chain joins TRBV29-1 and TRBJ2-5, with 7 positions matching TRBD1. CDR1 and CDR2 from the germline V gene are SQVTM and ANQGSEA. CDR3 length equals 14 residues. Trimming at V came to 7 bases and at J to 2 bases, leaving 10 bases not matched to a gene. The CDR3 reads CSGQSGQYQETQYF. The CDR3 bases are TGCAGCGGCCAATCGGGACAGTATCAAGAGACCCAGTACTTC.

This chain links TRBV6-5 with TRBJ2-2; D call uncertain. V was pared by 6 bases and J by 8 bases, with 10 bases between. The CDR3 sequence is 12 residues long. Germline-derived CDR1 and CDR2 are MNHEY and SVGAGI. CDR3 DNA sequence: TGTGCCAGCAGCAGGACGCGGGGGGAGCTGTTTTTT. The encoded protein is CASSRTRGELFF.

Of note for this clonotype: A much more abundant neighbour one base away suggests this may be a read error. The chain employs TRBV25-1 and TRBJ1-6; perhaps TRBD1 as D (5 bases). Germline V gene lookup returns CDR1 MGHDK and CDR2 SYGVNS. CDR3 length: 15 amino acids. CDR3 in amino acids: CASSEFRGQNLPLHF. CDR3 nucleotide sequence: TGTGCCAGCAGTGAATTTAGGGGCCAGAATTTACCCCTCCACTTT.

This clonotype was observed a few times. The CDR3 loop reads CASSQGTMSEQYF. The CDR3 region has the DNA TGTGCCAGCAGCCAAGGGACTATGAGTGAGCAGTACTTC. The chain couples TRBV14 to TRBJ2-7, with a tentative D call TRBD2 (6 bases). Between the trimmed V and J ends, which lost 1 base and 7 bases, there was a span of 11 bases. Germline V gene data show CDR1 as SGHDN and CDR2 as FVKESK. The CDR3 covers 13 residues.

This clonotype was detected a few times. The chain carries TRBV24-1 and TRBJ2-3; D ambiguous. The CDR3 has 13 amino acids. Trimming stripped 5 bases from V and 6 bases from J, with 11 bases between. Germline loops: CDR1 KGHDR, CDR2 SFDVKD. Here the CDR3 DNA reads TGTGCCACCAGTGGGACCGACGGGGATACGCAGTATTTT. It is translated as CATSGTDGDTQYF.

In this sample, this clonotype turned up once. The chain links TRBV10-3 to TRBJ1-2, with TRBD1 as a possible D gene (5 bases). The CDR3 spans 15 residues. The germline V and J ends were trimmed by 10 bases and 0 bases, with 18 bases remaining between them. Germline lookup yields CDR1 ENHRY and CDR2 SYGVKD. The CDR3 loop is CASKIRGRANYGYTF. CDR3 DNA sequence: TGTGCCAGCAAGATAAGGGGCAGAGCTAACTATGGCTACACCTTC.

This chain joins TRBV2 and TRBJ2-7; D call uncertain. This CDR3 contains 14 residues. Germline CDR1 and CDR2: SNHLY and FYNNEI. Trimming cost V 9 bases and J 4 bases, with 19 bases left between them. CDR3 residues: CASRRWQAAYEQYF. In DNA, the CDR3 is TGTGCCAGTCGCCGGTGGCAGGCAGCGTACGAGCAGTACTTC. The entire variable domain, with the rest obtained from reference TRBV2 and TRBJ2-7, is as follows: EPEVTQTPSHQVTQMGQEVILRCVPISNHLYFYWYRQILGQKVEFLVSFYNNEISEKSEIFDDQFSVERPDGSNFTLKIRSTKLEDSAMYFCASRRWQAAYEQYFGPGTRLTVT.

This chain connects TRBV20-1 to TRBJ1-5; 8 nucleotides agree with TRBD1. The CDR3 loop spans 15 amino acids. The germline CDR1 and CDR2 sequences are DFQATT and SNEGSKA (reference sequence). The trim removed 6 bases at V and 2 bases at J, leaving 9 bases unmatched. CDR3 sequence (DNA): TGCAGTGCCCTTCAGGGGGCGATGGGCAATCAGCCCCAGCATTTT. Amino acid sequence: CSALQGAMGNQPQHF.

The chain uses TRBV2 and TRBJ1-2; D gene unclear. Germline V gene sequence: CDR1 SNHLY, CDR2 FYNNEI. The CDR3 runs to 13 residues. Trimming left V 2 bases short and J 4 bases short, with 8 bases between. This CDR3 is CASSETVSYGYTF. The DNA of the CDR3 is TGTGCCAGCAGTGAAACCGTTTCCTATGGCTACACCTTC.

In its sample, this clonotype was seen a few times. The chain combines TRBV28 with TRBJ1-2, with D possibly being TRBD1 (6 bases). Looked up from germline, CDR1 is MDHEN and CDR2 is SYDVKM. V was shortened by 6 bases and J by 7 bases, with 21 bases between the two germline ends. This CDR3 contains 15 residues. In nucleotides, the CDR3 is TGTGCCAGCAGCCCGCCGGACAGCCTCCTAGGTGGCTACACCTTC. Protein sequence: CASSPPDSLLGGYTF.